This note documents a single T cell receptor beta chain sequence. What it binds is not known. The data originate from a study of T cell responses to AZD1222 COVID-19 vaccine. Study results and limitations: It should be noted that donors were predominantly white British and more often female, and clonal diversity was possibly underestimated.

Profiling relied on immunoSEQ multiplex PCR, and the TCRdb table lists in-frame clones only, not all of them. The sample contains 60,000 to 90,000 clones, around 87% of which appear only once. CDR3 length equals 15 residues. V lost 2 bases, J lost 4 bases, and 5 bases stayed unmatched. Germline V CDR1 and CDR2: SGHTA, FQGTGA. Sequencing was performed on peripheral blood, taken 28 days after the second AZD1222 dose. This chain uses TRBV7-3 with TRBJ1-2, with 9 bases that match TRBD1. This clonotype originated in an adult who received the AZD1222 COVID-19 vaccine. The CDR3 DNA reads TGTGCCAGCAGCTTAGACGGGACAGGGACCTATGGCTACACCTTC. Translating gives CASSLDGTGTYGYTF.